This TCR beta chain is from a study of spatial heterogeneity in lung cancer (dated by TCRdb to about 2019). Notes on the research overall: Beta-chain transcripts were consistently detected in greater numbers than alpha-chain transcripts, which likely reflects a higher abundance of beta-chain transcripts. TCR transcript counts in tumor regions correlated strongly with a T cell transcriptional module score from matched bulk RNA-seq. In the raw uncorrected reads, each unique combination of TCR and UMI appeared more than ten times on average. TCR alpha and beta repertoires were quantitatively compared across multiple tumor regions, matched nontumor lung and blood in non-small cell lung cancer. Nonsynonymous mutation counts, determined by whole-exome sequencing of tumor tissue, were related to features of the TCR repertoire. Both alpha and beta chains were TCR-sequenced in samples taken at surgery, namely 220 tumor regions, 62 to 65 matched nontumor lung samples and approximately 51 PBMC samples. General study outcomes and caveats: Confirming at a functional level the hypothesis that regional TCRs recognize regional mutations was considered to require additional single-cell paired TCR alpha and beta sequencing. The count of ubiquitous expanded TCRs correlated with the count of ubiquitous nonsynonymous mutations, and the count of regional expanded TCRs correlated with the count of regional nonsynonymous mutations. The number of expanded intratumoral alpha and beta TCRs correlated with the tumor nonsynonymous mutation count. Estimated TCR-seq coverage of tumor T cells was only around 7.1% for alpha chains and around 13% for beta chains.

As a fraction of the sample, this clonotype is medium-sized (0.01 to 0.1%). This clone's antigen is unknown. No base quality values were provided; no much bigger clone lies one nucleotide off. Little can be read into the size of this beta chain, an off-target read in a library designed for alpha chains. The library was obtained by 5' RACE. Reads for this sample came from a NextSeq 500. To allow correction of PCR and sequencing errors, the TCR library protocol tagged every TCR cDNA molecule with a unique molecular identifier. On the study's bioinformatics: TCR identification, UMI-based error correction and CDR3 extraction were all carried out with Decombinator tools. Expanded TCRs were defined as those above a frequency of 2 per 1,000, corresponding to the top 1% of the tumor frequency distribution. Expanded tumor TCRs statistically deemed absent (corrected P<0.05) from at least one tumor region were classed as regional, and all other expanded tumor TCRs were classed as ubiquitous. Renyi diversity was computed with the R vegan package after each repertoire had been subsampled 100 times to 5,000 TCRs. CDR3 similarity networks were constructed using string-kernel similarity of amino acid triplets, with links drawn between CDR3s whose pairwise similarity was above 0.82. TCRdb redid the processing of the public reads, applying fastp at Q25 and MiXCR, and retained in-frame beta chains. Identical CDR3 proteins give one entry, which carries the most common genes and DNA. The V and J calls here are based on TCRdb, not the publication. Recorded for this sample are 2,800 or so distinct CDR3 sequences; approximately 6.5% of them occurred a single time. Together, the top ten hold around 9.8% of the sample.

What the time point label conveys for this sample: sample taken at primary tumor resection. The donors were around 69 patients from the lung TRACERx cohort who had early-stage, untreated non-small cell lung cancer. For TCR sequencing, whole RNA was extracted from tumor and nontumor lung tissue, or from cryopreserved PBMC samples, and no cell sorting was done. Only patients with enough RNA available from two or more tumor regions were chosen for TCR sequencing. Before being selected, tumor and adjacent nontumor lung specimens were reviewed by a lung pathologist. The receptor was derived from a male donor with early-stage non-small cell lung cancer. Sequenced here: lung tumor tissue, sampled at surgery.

The DNA sequence is given as TGTGCCAGCAAGACAGAAGAGACCCAGTACTTC. Translated, this gives CASKTEETQYF. The chain is encoded by TRBV7-2 joined to TRBJ2-5; TRBD1 might be the D gene, on 5 matching bases. The CDR3 holds 11 amino acids from the cysteine to the phenylalanine. Of all the DNA, just the CDR3 is kept, 33 bases in frame from base 1. The V and J ends are trimmed by 7 bases and 3 bases, leaving 6 bases between them. The germline V gene gives CDR1 as SGHTA and CDR2 as FQGNSA.